This section outlines one T cell receptor beta chain sequence together with its context. Its antigen is still unknown. The sample is drawn from a study of T-cell reconstitution after alpha-beta-depleted transplantation in children. CDR1 is DFQATT, CDR2 SNEGSKA, per germline (reference sequence). The V segment lost 1 base and the J segment 6 bases; nucleotides outside the gene matches: 9. The CDR3 consists of 15 residues. The authors prepared the TCRbeta library with unique molecular identifiers. Using its own MiXCR run on the PCR reads, TCRdb lists one record per CDR3 protein. The sample shows 530,000 or so distinct CDR3 sequences, over 25% of them seen only once. General study points: TCRbeta diversity was high at day 60 in some patients (a result of surviving recipient T cells and thymic progenitors). Hyperexpanded clones declined; after one year, newly produced T cells mostly supplied diversity. Expanded clones from the graft, numbering several hundred, reportedly supplied alpha-beta T cells about two months after transplant.

The sample consisted of PBMCs, taken before TCRalphabeta/CD19-depleted stem cell transplant. This receptor was taken from a boy younger than two with Wiskott-Aldrich syndrome, due to receive a stem cell transplant. This chain links TRBV20-1 with TRBJ2-3, with 8 bases lining up with TRBD2. CDR3 residues: CSARAARSSGDTQYF. The CDR3 nucleotides read TGCAGTGCTAGAGCAGCGAGGTCTAGCGGGGATACGCAGTATTTT.